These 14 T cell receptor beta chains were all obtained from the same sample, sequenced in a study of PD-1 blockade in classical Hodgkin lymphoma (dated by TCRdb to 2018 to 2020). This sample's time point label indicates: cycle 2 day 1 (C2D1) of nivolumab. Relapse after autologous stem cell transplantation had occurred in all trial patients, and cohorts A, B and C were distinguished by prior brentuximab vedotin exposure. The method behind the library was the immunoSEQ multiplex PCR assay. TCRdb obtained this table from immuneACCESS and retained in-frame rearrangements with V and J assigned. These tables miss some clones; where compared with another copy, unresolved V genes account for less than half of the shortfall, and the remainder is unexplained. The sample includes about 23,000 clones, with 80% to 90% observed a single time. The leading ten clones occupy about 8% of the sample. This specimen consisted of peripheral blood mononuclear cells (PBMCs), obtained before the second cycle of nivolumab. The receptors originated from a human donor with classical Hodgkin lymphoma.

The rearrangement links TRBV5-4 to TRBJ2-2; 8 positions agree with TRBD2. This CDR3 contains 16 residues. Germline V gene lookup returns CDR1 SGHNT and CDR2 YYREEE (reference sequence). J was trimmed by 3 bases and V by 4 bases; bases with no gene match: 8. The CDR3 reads CASSPRGGVYTGELFF. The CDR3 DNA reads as TGTGCCAGCAGCCCCCGGGGGGGGGTCTACACCGGGGAGCTGTTTTTT.

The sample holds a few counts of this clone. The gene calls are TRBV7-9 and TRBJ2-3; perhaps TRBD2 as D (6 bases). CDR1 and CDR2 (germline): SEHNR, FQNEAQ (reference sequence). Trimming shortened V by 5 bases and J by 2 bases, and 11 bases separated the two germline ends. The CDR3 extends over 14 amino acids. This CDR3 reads CASSAWTITDTQYF. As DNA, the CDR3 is TGTGCCAGCAGCGCGTGGACTATCACAGATACGCAGTATTTT. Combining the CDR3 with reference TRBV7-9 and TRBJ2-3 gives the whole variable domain DTGVSQNPRHKITKRGQNVTFRCDPISEHNRLYWYRQTLGQGPEFLTYFQNEAQLEKSRLLSDRFSAERPKGSFSTLEIQRTEQGDSAMYLCASSAWTITDTQYFGPGTRLTVL.

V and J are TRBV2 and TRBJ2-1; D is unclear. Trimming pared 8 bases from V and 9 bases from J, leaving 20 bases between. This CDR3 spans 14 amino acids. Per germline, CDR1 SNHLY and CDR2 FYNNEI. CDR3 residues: CASWPMESVSEQFF. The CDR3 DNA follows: TGTGCCAGCTGGCCGATGGAGTCGGTAAGTGAGCAGTTCTTC. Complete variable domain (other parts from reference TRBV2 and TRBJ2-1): EPEVTQTPSHQVTQMGQEVILRCVPISNHLYFYWYRQILGQKVEFLVSFYNNEISEKSEIFDDQFSVERPDGSNFTLKIRSTKLEDSAMYFCASWPMESVSEQFFGPGTRLTVL.

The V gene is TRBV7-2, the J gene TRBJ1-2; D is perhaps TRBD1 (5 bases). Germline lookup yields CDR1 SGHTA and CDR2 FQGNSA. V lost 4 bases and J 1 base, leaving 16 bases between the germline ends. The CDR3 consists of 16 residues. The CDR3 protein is CASSSTANPFNYGYTF. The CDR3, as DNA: TGTGCCAGCAGCTCGACAGCGAACCCCTTTAACTATGGCTACACCTTC.

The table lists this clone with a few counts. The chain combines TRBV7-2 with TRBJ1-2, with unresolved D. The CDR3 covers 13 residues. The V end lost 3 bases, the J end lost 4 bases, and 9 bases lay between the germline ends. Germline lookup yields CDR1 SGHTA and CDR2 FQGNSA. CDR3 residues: CASSFKGTYGYTF. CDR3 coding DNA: TGTGCCAGCAGCTTTAAGGGAACCTATGGCTACACCTTC. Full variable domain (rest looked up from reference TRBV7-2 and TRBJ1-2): GAGVSQSPSNKVTEKGKDVELRCDPISGHTALYWYRQSLGQGLEFLIYFQGNSAPDKSGLPSDRFSAERTGGSVSTLTIQRTQQEDSAVYLCASSFKGTYGYTFGSGTRLTVV.

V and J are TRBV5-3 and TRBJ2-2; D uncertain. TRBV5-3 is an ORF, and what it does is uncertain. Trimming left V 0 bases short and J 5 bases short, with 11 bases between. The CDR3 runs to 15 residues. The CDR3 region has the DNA TGTGCCAGAAGCTTGGCCAGGAATAGAACCGGGGAGCTGTTTTTT. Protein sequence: CARSLARNRTGELFF.

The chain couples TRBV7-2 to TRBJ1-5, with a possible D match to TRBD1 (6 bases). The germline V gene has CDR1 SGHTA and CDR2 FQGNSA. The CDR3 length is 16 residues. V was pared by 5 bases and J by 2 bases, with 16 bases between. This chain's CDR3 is CASSERGGRGNQPQHF. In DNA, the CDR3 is TGTGCCAGCAGCGAAAGGGGGGGCCGGGGCAATCAGCCCCAGCATTTT.

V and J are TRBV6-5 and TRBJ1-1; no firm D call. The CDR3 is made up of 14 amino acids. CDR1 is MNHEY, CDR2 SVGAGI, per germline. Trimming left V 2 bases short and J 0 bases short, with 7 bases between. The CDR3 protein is CASSYARLNTEAFF. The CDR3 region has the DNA TGTGCCAGCAGTTACGCCAGATTGAACACTGAAGCTTTCTTT.

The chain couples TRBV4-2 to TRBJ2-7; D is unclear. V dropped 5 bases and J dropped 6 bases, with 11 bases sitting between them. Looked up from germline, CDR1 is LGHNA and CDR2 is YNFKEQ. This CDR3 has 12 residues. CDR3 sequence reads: CASSLVFGEQYF. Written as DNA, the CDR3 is TGTGCCAGCAGCTTAGTTTTCGGCGAGCAGTACTTC.

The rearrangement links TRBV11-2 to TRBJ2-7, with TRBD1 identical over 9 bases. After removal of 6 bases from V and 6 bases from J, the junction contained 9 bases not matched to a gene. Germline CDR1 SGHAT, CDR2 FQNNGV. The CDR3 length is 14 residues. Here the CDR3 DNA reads TGTGCCAGCAGTCCTGGGACAGGGAAGGGCGAGCAGTACTTC. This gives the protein CASSPGTGKGEQYF.

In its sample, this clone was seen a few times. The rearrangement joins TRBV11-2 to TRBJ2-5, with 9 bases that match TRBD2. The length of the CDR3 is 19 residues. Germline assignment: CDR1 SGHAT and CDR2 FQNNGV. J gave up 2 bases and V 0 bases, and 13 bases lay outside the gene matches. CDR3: CASSLDEPVPAGGQETQYF. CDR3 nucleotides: TGTGCCAGCAGCTTAGATGAACCGGTCCCGGCGGGGGGGCAAGAGACCCAGTACTTC.

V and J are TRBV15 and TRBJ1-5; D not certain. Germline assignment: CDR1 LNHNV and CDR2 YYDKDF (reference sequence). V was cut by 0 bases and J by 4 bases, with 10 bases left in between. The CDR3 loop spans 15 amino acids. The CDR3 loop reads CATSRDIRENQPQHF. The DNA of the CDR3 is TGTGCCACCAGCAGAGATATTCGGGAGAATCAGCCCCAGCATTTT.

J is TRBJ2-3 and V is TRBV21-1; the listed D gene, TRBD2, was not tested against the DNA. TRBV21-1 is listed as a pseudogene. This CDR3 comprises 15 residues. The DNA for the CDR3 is TGTGCCAGCAGCGAACTAGCGCCCCGCACAGATACGCAGTATTTT. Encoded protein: CASSELAPRTDTQYF.

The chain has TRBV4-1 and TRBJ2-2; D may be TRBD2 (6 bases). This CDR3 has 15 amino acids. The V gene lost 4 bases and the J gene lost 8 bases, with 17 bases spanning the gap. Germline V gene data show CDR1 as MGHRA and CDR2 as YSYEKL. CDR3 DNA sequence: TGCGCCAGCAGCCCACGCGGGGAGATAAGGGGGGAGCTGTTTTTT. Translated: CASSPRGEIRGELFF.